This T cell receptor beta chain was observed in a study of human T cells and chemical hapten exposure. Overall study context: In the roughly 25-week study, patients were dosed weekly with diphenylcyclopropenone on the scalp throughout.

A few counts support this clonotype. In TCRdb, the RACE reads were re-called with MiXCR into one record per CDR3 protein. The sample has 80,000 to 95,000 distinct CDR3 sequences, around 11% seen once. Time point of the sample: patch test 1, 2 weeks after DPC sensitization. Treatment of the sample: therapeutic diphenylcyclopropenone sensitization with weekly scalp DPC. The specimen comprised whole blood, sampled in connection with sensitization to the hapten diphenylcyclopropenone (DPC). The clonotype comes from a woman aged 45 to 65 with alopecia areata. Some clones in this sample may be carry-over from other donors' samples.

The CDR3 region has the DNA TGCAGTGCTAGAGAGCCGGGACGGGCGAGGCCCCAGCATTTT. Encoded protein: CSAREPGRARPQHF. V and J are TRBV20-1 and TRBJ1-5; tentative D call: TRBD1 (5 bases). From germline, CDR1 is DFQATT and CDR2 SNEGSKA (reference sequence). Trimming took off 0 bases at V and 9 bases at J, with 15 bases between the two ends. CDR3 length: 14 residues.